Presented here are 13 T cell receptor beta chains from one specimen sequenced in a study of T cell responses to AZD1222 COVID-19 vaccine. Measured with immunoSEQ multiplex PCR; TCRdb has only the in-frame clones, and not every one. The table has approximately 97,000 clones, 84% seen once. The source material was peripheral blood, sampled on day 0 of AZD1222 vaccination. These receptors were obtained from an adult in good health.

The chain recombines TRBV4-3 with TRBJ2-7; D unclear. With 0 bases removed from V and 2 bases from J, the gap between germline ends came to 11 bases. There are 15 residues in the CDR3. Germline V gene data show CDR1 as LGHNA and CDR2 as YSLEER. In DNA form, the CDR3 reads TGCGCCAGCAGCCAAGATCATCCGGGCGCCTACGAGCAGTACTTC. It translates to CASSQDHPGAYEQYF.

CDR3 loop: CASSDERGANNEQFF. As DNA, the CDR3 is TGCGCCAGCAGTGATGAGCGGGGGGCCAACAATGAGCAGTTCTTC. This rearrangement joins TRBV10-1 to TRBJ2-1, with 9 bases identical to TRBD2. The ends lost 3 bases at V and 5 bases at J; junction bases unmatched: 5. The CDR3 is made up of 15 amino acids. Germline CDR1 WNHNN, CDR2 SYGVQD (reference sequence).

The chain links TRBV5-4 to TRBJ2-5; TRBD1 or TRBD2 may be the D gene (5 bases each). This CDR3 is built from 16 residues. V was cut by 4 bases and J by 1 base, with 17 bases left in between. The germline gives CDR1 SGHNT, CDR2 YYREEE (reference sequence). CDR3 in DNA: TGTGCCAGCAGCCCAGACCCAGGGAGAGCCCAAGAGACCCAGTACTTC. Amino acid sequence: CASSPDPGRAQETQYF. The full variable domain, in which reference TRBV5-4 and TRBJ2-5 provide the parts outside the CDR3, is ETGVTQSPTHLIKTRGQQVTLRCSSQSGHNTVSWYQQALGQGPQFIFQYYREEENGRGNFPPRFSGLQFPNYSSELNVNALELDDSALYLCASSPDPGRAQETQYFGPGTRLLVL.

The chain carries TRBV5-6 and TRBJ1-2; 7 nucleotides align to TRBD1. Germline CDR1 reads SGHDT; CDR2 reads YYEEEE. The CDR3 totals 13 residues. V trimming: 2 bases; J trimming: 8 bases; junction bases outside the gene matches: 6. Here the CDR3 reads CASSLRQGGGYTF. The CDR3 region has the DNA TGTGCCAGCAGCTTAAGACAGGGCGGAGGCTACACCTTC. Filled out from reference TRBV5-6 and TRBJ1-2, the complete variable domain reads DAGVTQSPTHLIKTRGQQVTLRCSPKSGHDTVSWYQQALGQGPQFIFQYYEEEERQRGNFPDRFSGHQFPNYSSELNVNALLLGDSALYLCASSLRQGGGYTFGSGTRLTVV.

The chain couples TRBV28 to TRBJ1-2; the D is unclear. This CDR3 is built from 15 residues. The germline CDR1 and CDR2 sequences are MDHEN and SYDVKM. V was trimmed by 6 bases and J by 3 bases, leaving 17 bases between them. The CDR3 here is CASSSTPRRDYGYTF. Written as DNA, the CDR3 is TGTGCCAGCAGCTCAACCCCCCGGCGGGACTATGGCTACACCTTC.

The genes are TRBV5-6 and TRBJ1-2; D may be TRBD1 (5 bases). CDR3 length equals 16 residues. V was trimmed by 5 bases and J by 8 bases, leaving 25 bases between them. The germline CDR1 and CDR2 sequences are SGHDT and YYEEEE. CDR3 protein: CASRAGAAELTGGYTF. CDR3 nucleotide sequence: TGTGCCAGCAGGGCCGGGGCAGCCGAGCTGACTGGCGGCTACACCTTC.

This clone was found a few times. V gene TRBV5-1 combines with J gene TRBJ1-2, with 8 bases lining up with TRBD1. There are 17 residues in the CDR3. Germline lookup yields CDR1 SGHRS and CDR2 YFSETQ. The V gene end was trimmed by 4 bases and the J gene end by 4 bases; junction bases not matched to a gene: 15. CDR3 amino acids: CASSPSDSRTGIYGYTF. As DNA, the CDR3 is TGCGCCAGCAGCCCGTCGGATAGTAGGACAGGGATCTATGGCTACACCTTC.

The rearrangement joins TRBV27 to TRBJ2-1; 8 bases match TRBD2. This CDR3 contains 13 residues. Trimming at V came to 5 bases and at J to 12 bases, leaving 9 bases not matched to a gene. The germline V gene encodes CDR1 MNHEY and CDR2 SMNVEV (reference sequence). This CDR3 reads CASSPGGSRGQFF. The CDR3 DNA reads as TGTGCCAGCAGTCCGGGAGGGTCTCGCGGGCAGTTCTTC.

V is TRBV4-2 and J is TRBJ2-7; TRBD1 agrees at 9 bases. In germline, CDR1 is LGHNA, CDR2 YNFKEQ. The CDR3 totals 15 residues. V lost 4 bases and J lost 1; bases outside the gene matches: 5. The CDR3 coding sequence is TGTGCCAGCAGCCCAGGACAGGGGCTATCCTACGAGCAGTACTTC. Its translation: CASSPGQGLSYEQYF.

The chain uses TRBV7-2 and TRBJ2-1; 10 bases agree with TRBD2. This CDR3 region has 16 residues. Germline lookup yields CDR1 SGHTA and CDR2 FQGNSA. V lost 2 bases to trimming and J lost 7 bases; unmatched junction nucleotides: 8. The CDR3 DNA reads as TGTGCCAGCAGCTTAACGGGGACTAGCGTGGGGAATGAGCAGTTCTTC. Protein sequence: CASSLTGTSVGNEQFF.

This rearrangement joins TRBV7-6 to TRBJ2-7; D remains unclear. CDR1 is SGHVS and CDR2 is FNYEAQ in the germline V gene. Between the trimmed V and J ends, which lost 2 bases and 0 bases, there was a span of 11 bases. The length of the CDR3 is 15 residues. This chain's CDR3 is CASSLIDQSSYEQYF. The CDR3, as DNA: TGTGCCAGCAGCTTAATAGACCAGAGCTCCTACGAGCAGTACTTC.

The chain employs TRBV7-6 and TRBJ1-6, with 12 bases matching TRBD1. Germline V gene lookup returns CDR1 SGHVS and CDR2 FNYEAQ. With 5 bases clipped from V and 13 bases from J, the junction kept 12 bases outside the gene matches. The CDR3 spans 16 residues. The CDR3 coding sequence is TGTGCCAGCAGCAAGGGGGACAGGGGGCTGGTTGCGCCCCTCCACTTT. This encodes CASSKGDRGLVAPLHF.

The rearrangement joins TRBV7-6 to TRBJ2-2, with 8 bases identical to TRBD2. The CDR3 totals 15 residues. Losses at the gene ends were 5 bases for V and 0 bases for J; bases not matched to a gene: 2. CDR1 is SGHVS, CDR2 FNYEAQ, per germline. Here the CDR3 reads CASSRGGPNTGELFF. The CDR3 DNA sequence: TGTGCCAGCAGCCGGGGGGGCCCGAACACCGGGGAGCTGTTTTTT.